The TCR beta chain under discussion was sequenced for a study of Ad26.COV2.S vaccination and SARS-CoV-2 variants. As for the study in general: Participant was drawn from the COV1001 Ad26.COV2.S trial arm.

The treatment: about 20 received Ad26.COV2.S at low or high dose, single or two shots; roughly five received placebo; per-sample allocation not given. The samples date from day 63 after the first vaccine or placebo injection. Produced via immunoSEQ multiplex PCR; TCRdb's table is partial and in-frame only. This table has about 350,000 clones, around 84% appearing once. The starting material was peripheral blood, obtained in a trial of Ad26.COV2.S vaccine versus placebo. The TCR originated in a person aged 18-65 years who received the Ad26.COV2.S COVID-19 vaccine or a placebo.

This CDR3 reads CASSLDTGRLYEQYF. CDR3 DNA: TGTGCCAGCAGCTTAGACACGGGGAGACTATACGAGCAGTACTTC. The chain recombines TRBV7-9 with TRBJ2-7, with D maybe TRBD2 (5 bases). V gave up 1 base and J gave up 4 bases, with 14 bases separating them. CDR1 and CDR2 from the germline V gene are SEHNR and FQNEAQ (reference sequence). CDR3 length: 15 amino acids.